This T cell receptor beta chain was sequenced in a study of blood T cells in healthy people across ages. Study outcomes and limitations: What prevented conclusive comparison of naive and antigen-experienced cells was that PBMCs were unsorted. With age, beta diversity per million T cells declined roughly linearly, significantly by 40.

In the case of this clonotype: Its matching antigen is unknown.

The CDR3 has 17 amino acids. J was trimmed by 1 base and V by 3 bases; bases with no gene match: 9. In germline, CDR1 is SQVTM, CDR2 ANQGSEA. PCR was performed a second time for about 7 to 12 cycles using a sample-barcoded 5' primer and a J-beta primer mix. TCRdb reanalysed the 5' RACE reads using MiXCR and keeps one entry per CDR3 protein. The sample includes some 900,000 distinct CDR3 sequences, roughly 48% of them seen just once. The chain is built from TRBV29-1 and TRBJ2-4; 10 bases align to TRBD2. This TCR was recovered from a man aged 30 to 39 in good health. The sample comprised blood. Here the CDR3 DNA reads TGCAGCGTTGAGCCTAGCGGGGGTAGTGAGGCCAAAAACATTCAGTACTTC. This codes for CSVEPSGGSEAKNIQYF.